These 10 T cell receptor beta chains originate from one sample sequenced in a study of PD-1 blockade in classical Hodgkin lymphoma. Here immunoSEQ multiplex PCR was the method, and the copy in TCRdb shows in-frame clones only, minus some. The table lists about 64,000 clones, 75% to 95% of them singletons. Time point here: cycle 4 day 1 (C4D1), after 6 weeks of nivolumab. No patient escaped relapse after autologous stem cell transplantation, and brentuximab vedotin exposure varied. The input for sequencing was peripheral blood mononuclear cells (PBMCs), taken before the fourth cycle of nivolumab. These receptors were taken from a human donor with classical Hodgkin lymphoma.

This clone has just one count. The chain recombines TRBV5-4 with TRBJ2-1; D gene unclear. V was cut by 2 bases and J by 5 bases, with 8 bases left in between. CDR3 length: 13 residues. The V gene's germline CDR1 is SGHNT and CDR2 YYREEE (reference sequence). CDR3 sequence: CASSLGSNNEQFF. The DNA of the CDR3 is TGTGCCAGCAGCTTAGGGTCTAACAATGAGCAGTTCTTC.

The chain recombines TRBV2 with TRBJ1-2; perhaps TRBD1 as D (5 bases). V was cut by 6 bases and J by 5 bases, with 13 bases left in between. The CDR3 covers 13 residues. Germline assignment: CDR1 SNHLY and CDR2 FYNNEI. The CDR3 sequence is CASSFREGYGYTF. Written as DNA, the CDR3 is TGTGCCAGCAGCTTCAGGGAGGGGTATGGCTACACCTTC.

The genes are TRBV5-5 and TRBJ1-2, with TRBD1 as a possible D gene (6 bases). The CDR3 runs to 13 residues. Trimming took off 2 bases at V and 6 bases at J, with 11 bases between the two ends. Germline V CDR1 and CDR2: SGHKS, YYEKEE (reference sequence). The CDR3 here is CASSLRTGNGYTF. In DNA, the CDR3 is TGTGCCAGCAGCTTACGAACAGGGAATGGCTACACCTTC.

The V call is TRBV27, the J call TRBJ1-3, with a weak D call TRBD1 (6 bases). Trimming stripped 2 bases from V and 3 bases from J, with 20 bases between. Germline CDR1 is MNHEY and CDR2 is SMNVEV (reference sequence). This CDR3 has 18 amino acids. The CDR3 region has the DNA TGTGCCAGCAGTTTAAGGCCGGGGGCAGATCCCCTTGGAAACACCATATATTTT. This sequence encodes CASSLRPGADPLGNTIYF.

The chain employs TRBV7-2 and TRBJ2-7; D unresolved. Germline CDR1 SGHTA, CDR2 FQGNSA. This CDR3 is built from 14 residues. V was shortened by 5 bases and J by 1 base, with 12 bases between the two germline ends. CDR3 DNA: TGTGCCAGCAGCCCCCAAGCTGAGTCCTACGAGCAGTACTTC. It specifies CASSPQAESYEQYF.

The chain is built from TRBV13 and TRBJ1-3; no reliable D call. V was clipped by 5 bases and J by 4 bases, with 12 bases between them. The CDR3 is made up of 14 amino acids. Looked up from germline, CDR1 is PRHDT and CDR2 is FYEKMQ (reference sequence). CDR3 coding DNA: TGTGCCAGCAGCCCCGGTATTGGGGGAAACACCATATATTTT. Protein product: CASSPGIGGNTIYF.

V gene TRBV19 combines with J gene TRBJ2-6; D may be TRBD1 (5 bases). Between the trimmed V and J ends, which lost 5 bases and 0 bases, there was a span of 8 bases. Germline CDR1 is LNHDA and CDR2 is SQIVND (reference sequence). The CDR3 is 15 residues long. CDR3 bases: TGTGCCAGTAGTGACAGAGTCTCTGGGGCCAACGTCCTGACTTTC. Translation gives CASSDRVSGANVLTF.

The V call is TRBV7-2, the J call TRBJ2-1; TRBD1 matches 7 bases. V was clipped by 3 bases and J by 3 bases; unmatched bases: 11. CDR3 length: 17 residues. In germline, CDR1 is SGHTA, CDR2 FQGNSA. Written as DNA, the CDR3 is TGTGCCAGCAGCTTCGGCACCACCGGGACAGTCTACAATGAGCAGTTCTTC. Amino acids: CASSFGTTGTVYNEQFF.

The gene calls are TRBV5-1 and TRBJ1-4; the match to TRBD1 covers 10 bases. The J segment lost 8 bases and the V segment lost 4 bases, leaving 5 bases of the junction unmatched. Germline V gene sequence: CDR1 SGHRS, CDR2 YFSETQ. The CDR3 covers 14 residues. The CDR3 bases are TGCGCCAGCAGCCCCGGGACAGGGGAGGAAAAACTGTTTTTT. This translates into CASSPGTGEEKLFF.

The J gene is TRBJ2-5, the V gene TRBV7-6; tentative D call: TRBD1 (5 bases). Germline V gene lookup returns CDR1 SGHVS and CDR2 FNYEAQ. V was shortened by 5 bases and J by 4 bases, with 17 bases between the two germline ends. This CDR3 spans 15 amino acids. The CDR3 protein is CASSLNWGLGETQYF. CDR3 bases: TGTGCCAGCAGCCTAAACTGGGGCCTTGGAGAGACCCAGTACTTC.